This T cell receptor (beta chain) was documented in a study of early T cells in non-severe SARS-CoV-2 infection. This clonotype was counted between two and nine times. The germline CDR1 and CDR2 sequences are MNHNS and SASEGT. The junction had 10 bases not matched to a gene; V was cut back by 4 bases and J by 5 bases. The CDR3 is 16 residues long. TCRdb used MiXCR to reprocess the 5' RACE reads, holding one entry per CDR3 protein. Of about 97,000 distinct CDR3 sequences in the sample, about 12% were seen once. This sequence was found in an adult who was a healthcare worker with PCR-confirmed SARS-CoV-2 infection or an uninfected control (not recorded which). The sequencing sample was made of whole blood. The chain uses TRBV6-1 and TRBJ2-5, with TRBD2 identical over 10 bases. This CDR3 is CASSGRVAGGGETQYF. CDR3 in DNA: TGTGCCAGCAGTGGCCGAGTAGCGGGAGGAGGGGAGACCCAGTACTTC.